This paragraph reports one T cell receptor beta chain. The protocol was immunoSEQ multiplex PCR, while the TCRdb copy is restricted to in-frame clones and leaves out a portion. The data show 82,000 or so clones, with just under 95% seen just once and around 0.65% held by the top ten. Trimming stripped 1 base from V and 0 bases from J, with 16 bases between. This CDR3 has 18 amino acids. Germline V lookup: CDR1 LNHDA, CDR2 SQIVND (reference sequence). These data belong to a study of OX40 agonist ivuxolimab in advanced cancers. The TCR sequence derives from an adult with an advanced solid tumor such as melanoma, head and neck, liver or kidney cancer. The source material was CD4+ or CD8+ T cells sorted from blood, sampled in a trial of the OX40 agonist ivuxolimab. This rearrangement joins TRBV19 to TRBJ2-1; no definite D call. CDR3 nucleotides: TGTGCCAGTAGTATAGCGCCCCTTACAGTACCCTCCTACAATGAGCAGTTCTTC. Translation: CASSIAPLTVPSYNEQFF.